This T cell receptor (beta chain) was sequenced for a study of cytomegalovirus exposure and HLA in healthy donors. PCR used 60 Vbeta primers and 13 Jbeta primers. Clones were sequenced by immunoSEQ multiplex PCR, and TCRdb holds only the in-frame ones, with some missing. Recorded for this sample: about 99,000 clones. Measured by frequency, this clone is medium-sized. Those who donated were healthy bone marrow donors. The CDR3 loop spans 12 amino acids. V lost 5 bases to trimming and J lost 4 bases, with 8 bases between them. Germline CDR1 reads MNHNS; CDR2 reads SASEGT. This TCR was recovered from a man aged 35 to 55 in good health and CMV-seronegative. Sequencing was performed on PBMCs. The chain links TRBV6-1 to TRBJ1-1, with D uncertain. CDR3 coding DNA: TGTGCCAGCAGTAGAGGATCCACTGAAGCTTTCTTT. It encodes CASSRGSTEAFF.